This TCR beta chain was captured in a study of blood T cells in healthy people across ages. The study's findings and limits: Compared with aged donors, long-lived donors showed fewer expanded clones, suggesting selection. Reliance upon unsorted PBMCs precluded definitive naive versus antigen-experienced comparison.

The table lists this clonotype with a few counts. Its specificity is not known. A J-beta primer mix and a sample-barcoded 5' primer were used in a second PCR of roughly 7 to 12 cycles. TCRdb analysed the 5' RACE reads with MiXCR anew, one entry per CDR3 protein. The sample carries about 670,000 distinct CDR3 sequences, over 40% recorded once. The origin of this receptor is a woman over 75 in good health. Sequencing was done on a sample of blood.

In nucleotides, the CDR3 is TGTGCCATCGTTGGGGACCTTAGCTCCTACGAGCAGTACTTC. Protein: CAIVGDLSSYEQYF. The gene calls are TRBV10-3 and TRBJ2-7, with D perhaps matching TRBD1 or TRBD2 (5 bases each). Trimming took 8 bases from V and 0 from J, leaving 14 bases between them. Germline CDR1 reads ENHRY; CDR2 reads SYGVKD. CDR3 size: 14 residues.